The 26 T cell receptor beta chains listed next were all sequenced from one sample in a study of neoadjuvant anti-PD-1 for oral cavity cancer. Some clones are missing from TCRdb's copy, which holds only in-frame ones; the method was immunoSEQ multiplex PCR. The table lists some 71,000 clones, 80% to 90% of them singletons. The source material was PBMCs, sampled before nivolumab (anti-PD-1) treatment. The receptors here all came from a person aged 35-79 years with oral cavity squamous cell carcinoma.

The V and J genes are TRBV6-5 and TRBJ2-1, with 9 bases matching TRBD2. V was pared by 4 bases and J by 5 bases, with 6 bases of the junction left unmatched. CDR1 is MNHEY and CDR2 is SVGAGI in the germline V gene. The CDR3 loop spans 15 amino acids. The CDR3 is CASSFTSGQNNEQFF. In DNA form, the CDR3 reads TGTGCCAGCAGTTTTACTAGCGGGCAAAACAATGAGCAGTTCTTC.

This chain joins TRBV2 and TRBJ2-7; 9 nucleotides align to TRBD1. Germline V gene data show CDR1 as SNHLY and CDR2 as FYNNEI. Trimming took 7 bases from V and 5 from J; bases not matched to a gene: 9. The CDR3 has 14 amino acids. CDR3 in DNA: TGTGCCAGCAAACTACAGGGGGCTACGGACGAGCAGTACTTC. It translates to CASKLQGATDEQYF.

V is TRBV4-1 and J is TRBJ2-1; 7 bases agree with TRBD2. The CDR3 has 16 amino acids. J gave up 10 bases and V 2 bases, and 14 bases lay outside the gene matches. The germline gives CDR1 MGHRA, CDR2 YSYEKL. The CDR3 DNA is TGCGCCAGCAGCCAACGATCGCTAGCGGCCGGGTCGGAGCAGTTCTTC. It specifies CASSQRSLAAGSEQFF.

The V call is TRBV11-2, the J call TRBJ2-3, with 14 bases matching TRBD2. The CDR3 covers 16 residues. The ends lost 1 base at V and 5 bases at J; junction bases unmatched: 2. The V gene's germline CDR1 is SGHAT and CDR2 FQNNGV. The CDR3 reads CASSLGLAGGVDTQYF. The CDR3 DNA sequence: TGTGCCAGCAGCTTAGGACTAGCGGGAGGGGTAGATACGCAGTATTTT.

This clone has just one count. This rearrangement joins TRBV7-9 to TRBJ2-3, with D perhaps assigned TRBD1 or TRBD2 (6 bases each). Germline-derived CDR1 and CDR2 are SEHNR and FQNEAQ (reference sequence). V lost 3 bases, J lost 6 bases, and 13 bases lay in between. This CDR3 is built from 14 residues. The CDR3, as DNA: TGTGCCAGCAGCTTGTGGGGGGCCGGGGATACGCAGTATTTT. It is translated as CASSLWGAGDTQYF. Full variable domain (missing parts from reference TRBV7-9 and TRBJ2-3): DTGVSQNPRHKITKRGQNVTFRCDPISEHNRLYWYRQTLGQGPEFLTYFQNEAQLEKSRLLSDRFSAERPKGSFSTLEIQRTEQGDSAMYLCASSLWGAGDTQYFGPGTRLTVL.

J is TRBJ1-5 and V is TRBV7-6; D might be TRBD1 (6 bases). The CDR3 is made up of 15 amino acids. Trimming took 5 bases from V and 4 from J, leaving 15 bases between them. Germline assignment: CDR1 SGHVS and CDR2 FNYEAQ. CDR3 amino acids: CASSAQSGANQPQHF. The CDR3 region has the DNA TGTGCCAGCAGCGCGCAGTCGGGGGCTAATCAGCCCCAGCATTTT. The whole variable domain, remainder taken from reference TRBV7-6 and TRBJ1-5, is GAGVSQSPRYKVTKRGQDVALRCDPISGHVSLYWYRQALGQGPEFLTYFNYEAQQDKSGLPNDRFSAERPEGSISTLTIQRTEQRDSAMYRCASSAQSGANQPQHFGDGTRLSIL.

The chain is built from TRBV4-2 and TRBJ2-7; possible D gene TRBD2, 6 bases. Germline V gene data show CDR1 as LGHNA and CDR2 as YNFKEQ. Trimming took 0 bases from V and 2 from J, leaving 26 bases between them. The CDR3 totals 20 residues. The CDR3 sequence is CASSQDVVAAPRRDTYEQYF. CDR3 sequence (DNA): TGTGCCAGCAGCCAAGATGTAGTAGCGGCTCCCCGACGTGATACCTACGAGCAGTACTTC.

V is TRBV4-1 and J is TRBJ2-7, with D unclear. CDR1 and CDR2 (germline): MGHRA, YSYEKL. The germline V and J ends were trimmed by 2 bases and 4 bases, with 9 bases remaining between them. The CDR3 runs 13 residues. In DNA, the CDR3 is TGCGCCAGCAGCCAAAACACATATTACGAGCAGTACTTC. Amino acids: CASSQNTYYEQYF.

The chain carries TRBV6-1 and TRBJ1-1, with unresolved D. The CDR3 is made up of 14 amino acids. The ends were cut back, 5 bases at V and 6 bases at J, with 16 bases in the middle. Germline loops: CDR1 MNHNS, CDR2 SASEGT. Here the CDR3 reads CASSQGSSPAEAFF. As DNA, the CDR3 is TGTGCCAGCAGTCAAGGGAGCTCACCGGCTGAAGCTTTCTTT.

The CDR3: CASSELARVEQFF. As DNA, the CDR3 is TGTGCCAGCAGTGAATTGGCGAGAGTTGAGCAGTTCTTC. The gene calls are TRBV2 and TRBJ2-1; D gene uncertain. V lost 2 bases, J lost 9 bases, and 11 bases lay in between. The CDR3 runs 13 residues. Germline-derived CDR1 and CDR2 are SNHLY and FYNNEI.

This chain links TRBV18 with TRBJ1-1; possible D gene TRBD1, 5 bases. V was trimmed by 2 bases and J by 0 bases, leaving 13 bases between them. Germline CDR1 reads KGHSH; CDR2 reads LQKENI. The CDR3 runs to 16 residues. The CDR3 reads CASSPFDGAMNTEAFF. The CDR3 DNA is TGTGCCAGCTCACCATTCGACGGGGCCATGAACACTGAAGCTTTCTTT.

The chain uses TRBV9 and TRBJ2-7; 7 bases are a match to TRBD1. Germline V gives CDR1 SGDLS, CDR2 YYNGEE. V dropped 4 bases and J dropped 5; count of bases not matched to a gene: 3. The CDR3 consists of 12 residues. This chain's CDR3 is CASSLTGNEQYF. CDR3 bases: TGTGCCAGCAGCTTGACAGGGAACGAGCAGTACTTC. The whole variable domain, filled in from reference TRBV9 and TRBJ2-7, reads DSGVTQTPKHLITATGQRVTLRCSPRSGDLSVYWYQQSLDQGLQFLIQYYNGEERAKGNILERFSAQQFPDLHSELNLSSLELGDSALYFCASSLTGNEQYFGPGTRLTVT.

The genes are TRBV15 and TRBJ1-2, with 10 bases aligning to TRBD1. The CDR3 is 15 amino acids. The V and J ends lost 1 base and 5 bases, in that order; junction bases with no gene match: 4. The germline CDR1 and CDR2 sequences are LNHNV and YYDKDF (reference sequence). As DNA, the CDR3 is TGTGCCACCAGCAGAGGAGGGGGACAGGGGTATGGCTACACCTTC. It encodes CATSRGGGQGYGYTF.

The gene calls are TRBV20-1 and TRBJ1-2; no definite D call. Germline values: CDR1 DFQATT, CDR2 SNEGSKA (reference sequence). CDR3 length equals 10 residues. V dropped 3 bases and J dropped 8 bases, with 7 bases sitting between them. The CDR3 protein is CSASWEGYTF. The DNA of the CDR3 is TGCAGTGCTAGTTGGGAGGGCTACACCTTC.

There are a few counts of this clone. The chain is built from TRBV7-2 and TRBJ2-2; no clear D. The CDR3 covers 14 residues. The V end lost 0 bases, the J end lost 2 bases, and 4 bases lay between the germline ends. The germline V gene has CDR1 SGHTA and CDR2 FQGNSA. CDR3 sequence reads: CASSLALNTGELFF. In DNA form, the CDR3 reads TGTGCCAGCAGCTTAGCGCTAAACACCGGGGAGCTGTTTTTT.

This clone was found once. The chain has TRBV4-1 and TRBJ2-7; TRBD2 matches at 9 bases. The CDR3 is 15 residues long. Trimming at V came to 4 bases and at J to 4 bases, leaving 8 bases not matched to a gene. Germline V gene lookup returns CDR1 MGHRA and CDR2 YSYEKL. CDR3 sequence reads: CASSPRTSGLYEQYF. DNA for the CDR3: TGCGCCAGCAGCCCCCGAACTAGCGGGCTATACGAGCAGTACTTC.

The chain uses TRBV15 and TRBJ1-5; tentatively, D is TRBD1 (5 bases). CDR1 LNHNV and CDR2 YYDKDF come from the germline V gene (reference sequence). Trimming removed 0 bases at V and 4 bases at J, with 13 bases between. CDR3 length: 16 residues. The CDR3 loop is CATSRDPRGPNQPQHF. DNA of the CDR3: TGTGCCACCAGCAGAGATCCGAGGGGCCCTAATCAGCCCCAGCATTTT.

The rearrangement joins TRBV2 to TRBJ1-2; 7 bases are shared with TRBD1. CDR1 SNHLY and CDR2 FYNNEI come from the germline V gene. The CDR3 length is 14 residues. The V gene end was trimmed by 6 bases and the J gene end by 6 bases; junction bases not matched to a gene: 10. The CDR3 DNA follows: TGTGCCAGCAGGAGCAGGACAGGCGCCAATGGCTACACCTTC. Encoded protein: CASRSRTGANGYTF.

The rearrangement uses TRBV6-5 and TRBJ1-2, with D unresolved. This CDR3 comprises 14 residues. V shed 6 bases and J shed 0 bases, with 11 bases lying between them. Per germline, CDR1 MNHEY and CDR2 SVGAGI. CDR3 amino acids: CASRRRGANYGYTF. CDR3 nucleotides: TGTGCCAGCAGGCGACGGGGAGCTAACTATGGCTACACCTTC.

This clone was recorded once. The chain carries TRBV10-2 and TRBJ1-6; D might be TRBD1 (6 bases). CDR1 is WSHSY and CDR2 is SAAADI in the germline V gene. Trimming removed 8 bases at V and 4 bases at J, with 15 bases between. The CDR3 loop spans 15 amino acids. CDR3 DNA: TGCGCCAGCGGCCCCGATAGGGGGTATAATTCACCCCTCCACTTT. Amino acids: CASGPDRGYNSPLHF.

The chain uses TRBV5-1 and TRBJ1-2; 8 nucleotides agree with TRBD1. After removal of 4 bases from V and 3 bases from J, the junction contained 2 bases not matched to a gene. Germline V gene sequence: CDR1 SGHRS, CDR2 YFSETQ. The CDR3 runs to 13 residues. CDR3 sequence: CASSPGQDYGYTF. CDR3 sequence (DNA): TGCGCCAGCAGCCCGGGACAGGACTATGGCTACACCTTC.

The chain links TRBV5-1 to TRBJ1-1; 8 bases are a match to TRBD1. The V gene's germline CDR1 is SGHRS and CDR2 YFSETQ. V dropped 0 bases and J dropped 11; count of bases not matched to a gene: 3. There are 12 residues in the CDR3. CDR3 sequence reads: CASSLGRGLAFF. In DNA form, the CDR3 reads TGCGCCAGCAGCTTGGGCAGGGGGCTGGCTTTCTTT.

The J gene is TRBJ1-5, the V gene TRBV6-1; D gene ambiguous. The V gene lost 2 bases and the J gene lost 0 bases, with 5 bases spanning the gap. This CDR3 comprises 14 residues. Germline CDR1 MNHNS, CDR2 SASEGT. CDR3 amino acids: CASSEWGSNQPQHF. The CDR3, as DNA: TGTGCCAGCAGTGAATGGGGTAGCAATCAGCCCCAGCATTTT.

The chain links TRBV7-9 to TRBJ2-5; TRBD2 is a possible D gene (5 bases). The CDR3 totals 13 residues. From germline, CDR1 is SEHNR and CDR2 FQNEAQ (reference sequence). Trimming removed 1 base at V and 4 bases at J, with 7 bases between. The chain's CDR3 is CASSLEGGETQYF. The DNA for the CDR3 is TGTGCCAGCAGCTTAGAAGGAGGAGAGACCCAGTACTTC.

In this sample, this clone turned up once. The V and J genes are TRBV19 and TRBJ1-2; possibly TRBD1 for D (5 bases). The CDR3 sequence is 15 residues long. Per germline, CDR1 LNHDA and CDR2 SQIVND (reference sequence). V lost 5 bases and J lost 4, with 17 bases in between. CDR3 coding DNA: TGTGCCAGTAGTCCCGGGGGTTCGCAGTTCTATGGCTACACCTTC. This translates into CASSPGGSQFYGYTF.

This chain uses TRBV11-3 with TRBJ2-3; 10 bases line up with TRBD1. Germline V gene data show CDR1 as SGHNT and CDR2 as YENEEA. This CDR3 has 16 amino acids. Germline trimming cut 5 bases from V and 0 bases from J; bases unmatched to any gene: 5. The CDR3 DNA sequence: TGTGCCAGCAGCCCCGGGACAGGGGTAAGCACAGATACGCAGTATTTT. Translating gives CASSPGTGVSTDTQYF. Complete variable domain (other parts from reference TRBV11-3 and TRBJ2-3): EAGVVQSPRYKIIEKKQPVAFWCNPISGHNTLYWYLQNLGQGPELLIRYENEEAVDDSQLPKDRFSAERLKGVDSTLKIQPAELGDSAVYLCASSPGTGVSTDTQYFGPGTRLTVL.